The T cell receptor beta chain under discussion was sequenced for a study of neurological immune-mediated disorders. This clonotype occurred many times. The CDR3 sequence is 14 residues long. Germline V gene lookup returns CDR1 SGHTA and CDR2 FQGNSA. V gave up 5 bases and J gave up 9 bases, with 18 bases separating them. The cDNA came from 5'RACE with 10-nucleotide random UMIs. TCRdb reprocessed the 5' RACE reads via MiXCR and lists one record per CDR3 protein. Of approximately 36,000 distinct CDR3 sequences listed, less than 15% are singletons. This TCR was sampled from a woman in her forties or fifties with HTLV-1-associated myelopathy (HAM/TSP). Material for sequencing was PBMCs. The chain couples TRBV7-2 to TRBJ2-3; tentatively, D is TRBD1 (6 bases). The CDR3 DNA sequence: TGTGCCAGCAGCCTCCTCGGGGCCACAGGGACGCAGTATTTT. As protein: CASSLLGATGTQYF.